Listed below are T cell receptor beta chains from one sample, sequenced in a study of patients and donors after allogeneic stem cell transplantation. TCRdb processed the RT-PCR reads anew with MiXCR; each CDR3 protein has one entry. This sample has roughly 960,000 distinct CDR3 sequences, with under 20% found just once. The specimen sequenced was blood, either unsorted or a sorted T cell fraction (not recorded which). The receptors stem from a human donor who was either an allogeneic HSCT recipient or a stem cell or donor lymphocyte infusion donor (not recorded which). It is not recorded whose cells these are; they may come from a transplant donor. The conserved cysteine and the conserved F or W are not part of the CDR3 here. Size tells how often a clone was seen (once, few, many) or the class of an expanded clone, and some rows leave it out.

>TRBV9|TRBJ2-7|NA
ASSVGTSGYYEQY
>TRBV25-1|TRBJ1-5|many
ASSDGARNQPQH
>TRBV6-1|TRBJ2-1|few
ASSEAGLADYNEQF
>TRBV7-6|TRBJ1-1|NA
ASSLGTQGNTEAF
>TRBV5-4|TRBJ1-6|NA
ASSSGGWGSPLH
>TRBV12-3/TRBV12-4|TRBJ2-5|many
ASSLTETQY
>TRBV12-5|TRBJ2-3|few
ASLGTDTQY
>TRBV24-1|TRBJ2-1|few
ATSDPGRHNEQF
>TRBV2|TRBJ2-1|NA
ASNGGGGSYNEQF
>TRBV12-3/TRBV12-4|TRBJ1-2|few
ASSSLIVRGRGYT
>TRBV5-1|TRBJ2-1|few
ASSLGTGASSYNEQF
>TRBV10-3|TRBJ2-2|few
AISTGDGGTGELF
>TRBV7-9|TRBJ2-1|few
ASSLGWSSGEF
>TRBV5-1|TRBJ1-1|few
ASSPPVGGWGNTEAF
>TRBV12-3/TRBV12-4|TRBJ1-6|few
ASSLSSPPSPLH
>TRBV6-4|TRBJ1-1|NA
ASSEDGYTEAF
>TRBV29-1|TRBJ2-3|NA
SVEGDSTFTDTQY
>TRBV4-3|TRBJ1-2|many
ASSLRTAGYT
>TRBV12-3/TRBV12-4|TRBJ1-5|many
ASSSFGRSNQPQH
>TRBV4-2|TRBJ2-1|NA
ASSLVSLGPSNEQF
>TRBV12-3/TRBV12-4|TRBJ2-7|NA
ASTKDRVYEQY
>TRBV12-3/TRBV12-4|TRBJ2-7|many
ASSPRSGQGNYEQY
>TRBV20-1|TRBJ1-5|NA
SVVRDQPQH
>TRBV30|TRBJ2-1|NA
AWSHSPGYEQF
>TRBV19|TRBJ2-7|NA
ASRKPATRAHYEQY
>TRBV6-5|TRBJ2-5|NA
ASSYSRGLNQETQY
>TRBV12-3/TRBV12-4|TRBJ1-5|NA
ASSPNPGYNQPQH
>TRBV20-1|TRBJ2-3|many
SCGGGADTQY
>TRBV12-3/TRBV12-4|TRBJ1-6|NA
ASSFEAGMSSPLH
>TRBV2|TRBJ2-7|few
ASSDRTGRKQY
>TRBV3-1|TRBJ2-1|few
ASSQEVLGAGVGNEQF
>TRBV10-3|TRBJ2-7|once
AIALRGNYEQY
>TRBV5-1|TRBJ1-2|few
ASSLDSSQRGGYT
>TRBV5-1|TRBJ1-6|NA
ASRTEFSPLH
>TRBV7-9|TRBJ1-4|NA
ASSAAGSNEKLF
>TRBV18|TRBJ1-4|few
ASSPTRNNEKLF
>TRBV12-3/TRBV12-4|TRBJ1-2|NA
ASSTTGVVDYGYT
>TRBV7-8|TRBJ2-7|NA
ATSLRGGKNGEQY
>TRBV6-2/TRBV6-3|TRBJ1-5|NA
ASRDRGFSQPQH
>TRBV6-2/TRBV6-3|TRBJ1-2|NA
ASSAGLVGYGYT
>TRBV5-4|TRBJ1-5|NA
ASSSGQTQPQH
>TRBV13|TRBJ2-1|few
ASSYRPPGTGDPNEQF
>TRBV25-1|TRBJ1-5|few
ASSESETGRGPNQPQH
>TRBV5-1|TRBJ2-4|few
ASSPPGDIQY
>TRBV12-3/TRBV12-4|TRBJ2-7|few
ASSYPPGQDSYEQY
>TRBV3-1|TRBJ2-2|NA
ASSQGRTAKNTGELF
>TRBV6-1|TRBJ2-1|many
ASSAPGRGYNEQF
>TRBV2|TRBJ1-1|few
ASSEWDSEAF
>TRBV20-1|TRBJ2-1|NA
SAKGAGDYNEQF